The next 16 T cell receptor beta chains were all read from a single sample in a study of neurological immune-mediated disorders. TCRdb re-analysed the 5' RACE reads in MiXCR, keeping a single row per CDR3 protein. In the table there are tens of thousands of distinct CDR3 sequences, roughly a tenth of which are singletons. The sequencing input was PBMCs. All receptors derive from a woman aged 60-70 years with HTLV-1-associated myelopathy (HAM/TSP).

This clonotype was seen many times. The chain joins TRBV20-1 to TRBJ2-5; TRBD2 matches 8 bases. V shed 6 bases and J 5 bases; nucleotides not matched to a gene: 11. Germline-derived CDR1 and CDR2 are DFQATT and SNEGSKA (reference sequence). The CDR3 totals 14 residues. The CDR3 loop reads CSAGGGGHRETQYF. CDR3 coding DNA: TGCAGTGCCGGCGGCGGGGGGCACAGGGAGACCCAGTACTTC.

The DNA of the CDR3 is TGCGCCAGCAGCGCAGAAGGGCAGGGTCGTAATTCACCCCTCCACTTT. This translates into CASSAEGQGRNSPLHF. The chain is built from TRBV5-1 and TRBJ1-6, with a tentative D call TRBD1 (5 bases). Germline CDR1 is SGHRS and CDR2 is YFSETQ. The V gene lost 4 bases and the J gene lost 6 bases, with 17 bases spanning the gap. The CDR3 is made up of 16 amino acids. Combining the CDR3 with reference TRBV5-1 and TRBJ1-6 gives the whole variable domain KAGVTQTPRYLIKTRGQQVTLSCSPISGHRSVSWYQQTPGQGLQFLFEYFSETQRNKGNFPGRFSGRQFSNSRSEMNVSTLELGDSALYLCASSAEGQGRNSPLHFGNGTRLTVT.

At least ten counts were recorded for this clonotype. This chain joins TRBV20-1 and TRBJ2-7, with 8 bases identical to TRBD1. V was clipped by 0 bases and J by 2 bases; unmatched bases: 9. There are 16 residues in the CDR3. CDR1 and CDR2 from the germline V gene are DFQATT and SNEGSKA (reference sequence). The CDR3, as DNA: TGCAGTGCTAGAGATGCAGGACAGGGCTATCCCTACGAGCAGTACTTC. It yields the protein CSARDAGQGYPYEQYF.

In its sample, this clonotype was seen many times. The J gene is TRBJ2-7, the V gene TRBV29-1; TRBD1 matches at 8 bases. This CDR3 spans 12 amino acids. V lost 7 bases and J lost 4; bases outside the gene matches: 6. Germline V gene lookup returns CDR1 SQVTM and CDR2 ANQGSEA. The CDR3 reads CSGSGQGYEQYF. The CDR3 DNA reads as TGCAGCGGGAGCGGACAGGGTTACGAGCAGTACTTC.

This clonotype was seen at least ten times. J is TRBJ2-6 and V is TRBV7-8; 12 bases map to TRBD1. Germline V lookup: CDR1 SGHVS, CDR2 FQNEAQ. Trimming cost V 5 bases and J 1 base; bases outside gene matches: 9. The CDR3 is 19 residues long. The CDR3 DNA is TGTGCCAGCAGCCCGGGGACAGGGGGCTTCGTTTCTGGGGCCAACGTCCTGACTTTC. It yields the protein CASSPGTGGFVSGANVLTF.

There are many counts of this clonotype. V is TRBV20-1 and J is TRBJ1-4; 7 bases fit TRBD1. The CDR3 is 16 residues long. Looked up from germline, CDR1 is DFQATT and CDR2 is SNEGSKA (reference sequence). V gave up 2 bases and J gave up 4 bases; unmatched junction bases: 10. The CDR3 sequence is CSARNSRGQLNEKLFF. Written as DNA, the CDR3 is TGCAGTGCTAGAAATAGCAGGGGACAGCTTAATGAAAAACTGTTTTTT.

This clonotype was observed many times. This chain connects TRBV20-1 to TRBJ2-5, with D perhaps given as TRBD1 or TRBD2 (5 bases each). The germline V gene encodes CDR1 DFQATT and CDR2 SNEGSKA (reference sequence). Deletions cut 2 bases from V and 4 bases from J, with 11 bases between. CDR3 size: 13 residues. The CDR3 DNA reads as TGCAGTGCTAGACCCCTCGGGGCAGAGACCCAGTACTTC. Translation: CSARPLGAETQYF.

The table lists this clonotype with many counts. The rearrangement links TRBV11-2 to TRBJ1-1; possibly TRBD1 for D (6 bases). The CDR3 runs 15 residues. Germline-derived CDR1 and CDR2 are SGHAT and FQNNGV. The germline V and J ends were trimmed by 2 bases and 2 bases, with 12 bases remaining between them. In DNA form, the CDR3 reads TGTGCCAGCAGCTTATCGGGGGGCCCAAACACTGAAGCTTTCTTT. Translation gives CASSLSGGPNTEAFF.

As to this clonotype: A read error is possible here, since a much larger clone lies one base away. J is TRBJ1-4 and V is TRBV5-1, with a possible D match to TRBD1 (6 bases). The V end was cut by 0 bases, the J end by 11 bases, with 11 bases between. Germline CDR1 and CDR2: SGHRS and YFSETQ. There are 13 residues in the CDR3. The chain's CDR3 is CASSLVGTGKLFF. DNA for the CDR3: TGCGCCAGCAGCTTGGTGGGTACAGGGAAACTGTTTTTT.

In its sample, this clonotype was seen many times. The chain is built from TRBV20-1 and TRBJ2-1; D assignment may be TRBD1 or TRBD2 (5 bases each). Germline V lookup: CDR1 DFQATT, CDR2 SNEGSKA (reference sequence). The ends were cut back, 5 bases at V and 0 bases at J, with 14 bases in the middle. The CDR3 spans 15 residues. The CDR3 here is CSASPDGTSYNEQFF. The DNA for the CDR3 is TGCAGTGCTTCGCCTGACGGGACCTCCTACAATGAGCAGTTCTTC.

This clonotype is categorized as medium-sized. This chain uses TRBV5-1 with TRBJ1-1; a possible D gene is TRBD1 (5 bases). The length of the CDR3 is 16 residues. CDR1 is SGHRS, CDR2 YFSETQ, per germline. Trimming cost V 0 bases and J 6 bases, with 18 bases left between them. The CDR3 nucleotides read TGCGCCAGCAGCTTGGCCGCTGGGACCCCGAGCGCTGAAGCTTTCTTT. Translated: CASSLAAGTPSAEAFF.

This sequence joins TRBV7-7 and TRBJ2-2; the D gene is possibly TRBD1 (7 bases). Trimming pared 5 bases from V and 5 bases from J, leaving 15 bases between. Germline CDR1 SSHAT, CDR2 FNYEAQ (reference sequence). CDR3 length: 15 amino acids. CDR3 protein: CASSPEGAGTGELFF. DNA for the CDR3: TGTGCCAGCAGCCCGGAGGGGGCGGGGACCGGGGAGCTGTTTTTT.

This clonotype has a count of ten or more. This sequence joins TRBV30 and TRBJ2-2, with 8 nucleotides matching TRBD1. This CDR3 is 16 amino acids long. Germline lookup yields CDR1 GTSNPN and CDR2 SVGIG (reference sequence). The ends lost 0 bases at V and 4 bases at J; junction bases unmatched: 7. CDR3 region: CAWSVSRGLSTGELFF. The DNA of the CDR3 is TGTGCCTGGAGTGTTAGCAGGGGGCTTAGCACCGGGGAGCTGTTTTTT. Combining the CDR3 with reference TRBV30 and TRBJ2-2 gives the whole variable domain SQTIHQWPATLVQPVGSPLSLECTVEGTSNPNLYWYRQAAGRGLQLLFYSVGIGQISSEVPQNLSASRPQDRQFILSSKKLLLSDSGFYLCAWSVSRGLSTGELFFGEGSRLTVL.

This clonotype was counted at least ten times. The rearrangement joins TRBV20-1 to TRBJ1-2; maybe TRBD1 (5 bases). This CDR3 is 13 amino acids long. CDR1 and CDR2 (germline): DFQATT, SNEGSKA (reference sequence). Trimming pared 7 bases from V and 2 bases from J, leaving 14 bases between. CDR3 in DNA: TGCAGTGTCCAGTCCGGGACGAACTATGGCTACACCTTC. It specifies CSVQSGTNYGYTF.

This clonotype was seen repeatedly, ten times or more. CDR3 region: CASSQGLAGVSGELFF. CDR3 nucleotide sequence: TGCGCCAGCAGCCAAGGACTCGCGGGGGTATCCGGGGAGCTGTTTTTT. The chain links TRBV4-1 to TRBJ2-2; 7 positions match TRBD2. The germline V gene has CDR1 MGHRA and CDR2 YSYEKL. Germline trimming cut 1 base from V and 6 bases from J; bases unmatched to any gene: 8. This CDR3 has 16 amino acids.

This clonotype was detected ten times or more. The CDR3 sequence is CASSQDLSRGLAGGLSSYNEQFF. The CDR3 bases are TGTGCCAGCAGCCAAGATCTATCTAGGGGACTAGCGGGGGGCCTGAGCTCCTACAATGAGCAGTTCTTC. The chain recombines TRBV4-2 with TRBJ2-1, with 15 bases that match TRBD2. Per germline, CDR1 LGHNA and CDR2 YNFKEQ. The CDR3 consists of 23 residues. J gave up 0 bases and V 0 bases, and 15 bases lay outside the gene matches.